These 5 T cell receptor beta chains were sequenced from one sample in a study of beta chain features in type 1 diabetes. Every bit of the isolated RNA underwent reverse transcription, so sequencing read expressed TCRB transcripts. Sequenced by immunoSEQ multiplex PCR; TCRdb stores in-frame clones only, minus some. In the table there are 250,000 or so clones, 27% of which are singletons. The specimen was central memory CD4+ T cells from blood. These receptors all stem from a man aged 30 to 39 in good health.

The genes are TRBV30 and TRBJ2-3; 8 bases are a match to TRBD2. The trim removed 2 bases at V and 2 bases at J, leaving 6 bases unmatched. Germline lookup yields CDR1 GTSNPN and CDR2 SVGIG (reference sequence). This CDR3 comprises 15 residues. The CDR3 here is CAWSWGTRVTDTQYF. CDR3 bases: TGTGCCTGGAGTTGGGGGACTAGGGTCACAGATACGCAGTATTTT.

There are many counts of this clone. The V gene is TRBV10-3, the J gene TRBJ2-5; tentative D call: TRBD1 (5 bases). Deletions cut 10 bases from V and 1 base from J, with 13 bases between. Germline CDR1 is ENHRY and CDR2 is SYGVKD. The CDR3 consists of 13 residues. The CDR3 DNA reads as TGTGCCACCAGCCAGGGTTTCCAAGAGACCCAGTACTTC. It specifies CATSQGFQETQYF.

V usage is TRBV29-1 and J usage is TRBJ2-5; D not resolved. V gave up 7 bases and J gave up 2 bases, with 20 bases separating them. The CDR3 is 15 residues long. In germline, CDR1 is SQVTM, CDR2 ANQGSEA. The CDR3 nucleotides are TGCAGCGCAAGAAAGCAGCGCGAACCTCAAGAGACCCAGTACTTC. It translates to CSARKQREPQETQYF.

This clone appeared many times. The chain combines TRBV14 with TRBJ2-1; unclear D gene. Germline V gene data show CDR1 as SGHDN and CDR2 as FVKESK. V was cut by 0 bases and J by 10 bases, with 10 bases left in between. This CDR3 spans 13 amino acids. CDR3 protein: CASSQDIVLEQFF. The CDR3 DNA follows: TGTGCCAGCAGCCAAGATATCGTTTTGGAGCAGTTCTTC. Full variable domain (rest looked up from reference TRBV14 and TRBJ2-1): EAGVTQFPSHSVIEKGQTVTLRCDPISGHDNLYWYRRVMGKEIKFLLHFVKESKQDESGMPNNRFLAERTGGTYSTLKVQPAELEDSGVYFCASSQDIVLEQFFGPGTRLTVL.

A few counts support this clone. The chain's CDR3 is CASSLRQLKETQYF. CDR3 nucleotide sequence: TGTGCCAGCAGCTTAAGACAGCTGAAAGAGACCCAGTACTTC. The chain links TRBV11-1 to TRBJ2-5; maybe TRBD1 (5 bases). CDR1 is SGHAT, CDR2 FQDESV, per germline (reference sequence). The length of the CDR3 is 14 residues. V was trimmed by 2 bases and J by 3 bases, leaving 10 bases between them. Together with reference TRBV11-1 and TRBJ2-5, the CDR3 gives the full variable domain: EAEVAQSPRYKITEKSQAVAFWCDPISGHATLYWYRQILGQGPELLVQFQDESVVDDSQLPKDRFSAERLKGVDSTLKIQPAELGDSAMYLCASSLRQLKETQYFGPGTRLLVL.